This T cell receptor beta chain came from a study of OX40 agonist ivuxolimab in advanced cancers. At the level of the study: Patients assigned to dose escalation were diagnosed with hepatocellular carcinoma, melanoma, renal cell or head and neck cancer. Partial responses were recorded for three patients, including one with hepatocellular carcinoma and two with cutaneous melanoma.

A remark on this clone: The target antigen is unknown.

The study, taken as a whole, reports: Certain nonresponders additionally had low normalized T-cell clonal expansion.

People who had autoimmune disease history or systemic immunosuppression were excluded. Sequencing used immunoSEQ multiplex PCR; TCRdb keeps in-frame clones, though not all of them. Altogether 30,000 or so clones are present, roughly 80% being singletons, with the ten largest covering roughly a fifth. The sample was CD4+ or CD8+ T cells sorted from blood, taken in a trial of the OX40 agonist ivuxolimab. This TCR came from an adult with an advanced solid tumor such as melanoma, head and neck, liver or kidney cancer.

The CDR3 protein is CASSLTPDTQYF. The CDR3 coding sequence is TGTGCCAGCAGTTTAACGCCAGATACGCAGTATTTT. This chain connects TRBV27 to TRBJ2-3; D unresolved. This CDR3 region has 12 residues. The germline CDR1 and CDR2 sequences are MNHEY and SMNVEV (reference sequence). Trimming shortened V by 2 bases and J by 4 bases, and 4 bases separated the two germline ends.